This T cell receptor beta chain was sequenced in a study of CD8 T cells in Susac syndrome. The authors reverse transcribed about 0.5 to 1 ug RNA with random hexamers. Across 54 Vbeta and 13 Jbeta, TCR beta CDR3 was amplified with immunoSEQ multiplex PCR. MiXCR was run by TCRdb on the immunoSEQ multiplex PCR reads, yielding one entry per CDR3 protein. The table records roughly 150,000 distinct CDR3 sequences, around 94% of them present only once. Germline-derived CDR1 and CDR2 are DFQATT and SNEGSKA (reference sequence). This CDR3 is 13 amino acids long. V was trimmed by 4 bases and J by 3 bases, leaving 12 bases between them.

The specimen was CD4+ T cells from PBMCs. The V gene is TRBV20-1, the J gene TRBJ1-1; a weak D match, TRBD1 (5 bases). The source is a human donor with multiple sclerosis. CDR3 residues: CSANPGADTEAFF. Here the CDR3 DNA reads TGCAGTGCTAATCCCGGGGCAGACACTGAAGCTTTCTTT.